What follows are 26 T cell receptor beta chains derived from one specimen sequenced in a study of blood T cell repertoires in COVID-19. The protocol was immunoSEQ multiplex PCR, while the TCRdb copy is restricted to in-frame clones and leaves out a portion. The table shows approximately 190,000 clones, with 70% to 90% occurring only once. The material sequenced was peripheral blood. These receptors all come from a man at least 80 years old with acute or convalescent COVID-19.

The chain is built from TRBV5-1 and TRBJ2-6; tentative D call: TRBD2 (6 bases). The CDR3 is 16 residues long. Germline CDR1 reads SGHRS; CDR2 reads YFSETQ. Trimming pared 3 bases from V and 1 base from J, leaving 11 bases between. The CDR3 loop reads CASSSAAGSGANVLTF. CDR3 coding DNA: TGCGCCAGCAGCTCAGCTGCGGGGTCTGGGGCCAACGTCCTGACTTTC.

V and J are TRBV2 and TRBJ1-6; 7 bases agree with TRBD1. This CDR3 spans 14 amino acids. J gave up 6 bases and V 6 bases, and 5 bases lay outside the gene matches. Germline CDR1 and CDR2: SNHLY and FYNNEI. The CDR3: CASRNRGGNSPLHF. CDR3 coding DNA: TGTGCCAGCAGGAACAGGGGCGGTAATTCACCCCTCCACTTT.

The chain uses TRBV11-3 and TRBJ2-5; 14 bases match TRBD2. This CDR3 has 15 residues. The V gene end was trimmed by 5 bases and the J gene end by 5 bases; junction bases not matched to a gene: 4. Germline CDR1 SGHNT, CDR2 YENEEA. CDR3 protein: CASSMTSGRGETQYF. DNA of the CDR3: TGTGCCAGCAGCATGACTAGCGGGAGGGGGGAGACCCAGTACTTC.

The CDR3 bases are TGTGCCACCAGTGTACCAGGGCCCAATCAGCCCCAGCATTTT. This sequence encodes CATSVPGPNQPQHF. The chain links TRBV24-1 to TRBJ1-5; maybe TRBD1 (5 bases). In germline, CDR1 is KGHDR, CDR2 SFDVKD. There are 14 residues in the CDR3. V lost 5 bases to trimming and J lost 3 bases, with 10 bases between them.

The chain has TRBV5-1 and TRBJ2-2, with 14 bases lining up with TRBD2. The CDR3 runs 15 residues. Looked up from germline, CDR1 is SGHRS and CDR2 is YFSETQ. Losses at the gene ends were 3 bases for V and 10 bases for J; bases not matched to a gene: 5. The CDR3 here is CASSSGLAGGTELFF. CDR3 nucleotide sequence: TGCGCCAGCAGCTCTGGACTAGCGGGAGGAACGGAGCTGTTTTTT.

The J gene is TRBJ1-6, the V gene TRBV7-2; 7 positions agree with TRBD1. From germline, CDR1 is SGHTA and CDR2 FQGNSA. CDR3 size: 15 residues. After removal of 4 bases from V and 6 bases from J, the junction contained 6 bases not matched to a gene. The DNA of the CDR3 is TGTGCCAGCAGCTCCCGACAGGGCGTTAATTCACCCCTCCACTTT. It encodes CASSSRQGVNSPLHF.

The CDR3 sequence is CASRSLVPGVRSGANVLTF. In DNA, the CDR3 is TGTGCCAGCAGGTCACTGGTTCCGGGGGTTCGCTCTGGGGCCAACGTCCTGACTTTC. The chain combines TRBV7-9 with TRBJ2-6, with D perhaps TRBD2 (6 bases). Germline lookup yields CDR1 SEHNR and CDR2 FQNEAQ (reference sequence). This CDR3 has 19 amino acids. Trimming took 6 bases from V and 0 from J, leaving 21 bases between them.

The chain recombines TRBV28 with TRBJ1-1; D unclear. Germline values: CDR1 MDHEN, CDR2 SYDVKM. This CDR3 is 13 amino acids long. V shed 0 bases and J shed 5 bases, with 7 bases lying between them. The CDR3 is CASSLWTRTEAFF. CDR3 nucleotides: TGTGCCAGCAGTTTATGGACTCGAACTGAAGCTTTCTTT.

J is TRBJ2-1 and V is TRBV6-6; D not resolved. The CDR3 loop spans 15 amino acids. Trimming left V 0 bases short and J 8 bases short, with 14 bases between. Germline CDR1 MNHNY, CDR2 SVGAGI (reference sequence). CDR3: CASSYSALIIYEQFF. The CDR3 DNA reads TGTGCCAGCAGTTACTCCGCCCTAATTATCTATGAGCAGTTCTTC.

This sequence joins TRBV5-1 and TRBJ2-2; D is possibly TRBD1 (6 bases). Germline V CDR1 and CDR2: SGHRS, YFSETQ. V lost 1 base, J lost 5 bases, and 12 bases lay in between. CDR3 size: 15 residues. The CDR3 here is CASSLRQDGTGELFF. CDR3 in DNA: TGCGCCAGCAGCTTGCGACAGGACGGAACCGGGGAGCTGTTTTTT. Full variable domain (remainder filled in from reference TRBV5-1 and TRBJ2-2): KAGVTQTPRYLIKTRGQQVTLSCSPISGHRSVSWYQQTPGQGLQFLFEYFSETQRNKGNFPGRFSGRQFSNSRSEMNVSTLELGDSALYLCASSLRQDGTGELFFGEGSRLTVL.

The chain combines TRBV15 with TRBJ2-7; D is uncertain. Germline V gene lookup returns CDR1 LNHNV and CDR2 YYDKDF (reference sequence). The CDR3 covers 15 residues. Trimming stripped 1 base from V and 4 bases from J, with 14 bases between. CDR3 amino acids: CATSRALEVPYEQYF. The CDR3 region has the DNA TGTGCCACCAGCAGAGCGCTAGAGGTCCCTTACGAGCAGTACTTC.

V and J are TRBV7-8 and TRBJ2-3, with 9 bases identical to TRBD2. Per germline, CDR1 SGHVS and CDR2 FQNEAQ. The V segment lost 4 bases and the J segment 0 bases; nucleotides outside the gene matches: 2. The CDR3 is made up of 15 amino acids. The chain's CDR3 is CASSSGLASTDTQYF. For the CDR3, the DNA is TGTGCCAGCAGCTCCGGACTAGCGAGCACAGATACGCAGTATTTT.

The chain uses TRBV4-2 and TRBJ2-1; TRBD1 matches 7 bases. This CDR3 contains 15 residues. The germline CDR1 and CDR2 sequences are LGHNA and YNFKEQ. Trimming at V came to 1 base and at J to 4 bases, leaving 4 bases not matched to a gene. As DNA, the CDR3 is TGTGCCAGCAGCCAAGCCAGGGGGTATTACAATGAGCAGTTCTTC. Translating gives CASSQARGYYNEQFF.

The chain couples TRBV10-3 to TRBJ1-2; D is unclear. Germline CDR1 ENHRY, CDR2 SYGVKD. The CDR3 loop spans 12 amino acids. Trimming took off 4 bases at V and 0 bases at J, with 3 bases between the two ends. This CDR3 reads CAISAANYGYTF. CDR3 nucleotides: TGTGCCATCAGTGCAGCTAACTATGGCTACACCTTC.

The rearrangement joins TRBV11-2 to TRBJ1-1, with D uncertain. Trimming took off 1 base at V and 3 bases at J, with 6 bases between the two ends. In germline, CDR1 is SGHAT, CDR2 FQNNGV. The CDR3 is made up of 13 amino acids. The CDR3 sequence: CASSLALYTEAFF. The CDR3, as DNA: TGTGCCAGCAGCTTAGCACTTTACACTGAAGCTTTCTTT. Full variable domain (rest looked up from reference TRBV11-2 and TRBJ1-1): EAGVAQSPRYKIIEKRQSVAFWCNPISGHATLYWYQQILGQGPKLLIQFQNNGVVDDSQLPKDRFSAERLKGVDSTLKIQPAKLEDSAVYLCASSLALYTEAFFGQGTRLTVV.

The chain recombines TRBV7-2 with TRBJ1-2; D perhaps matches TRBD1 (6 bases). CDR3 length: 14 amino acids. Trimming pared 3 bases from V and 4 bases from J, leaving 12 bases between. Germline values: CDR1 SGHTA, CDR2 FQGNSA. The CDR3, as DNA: TGTGCCAGCAGCTTGATACAGGGTGCCTATGGCTACACCTTC. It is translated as CASSLIQGAYGYTF.

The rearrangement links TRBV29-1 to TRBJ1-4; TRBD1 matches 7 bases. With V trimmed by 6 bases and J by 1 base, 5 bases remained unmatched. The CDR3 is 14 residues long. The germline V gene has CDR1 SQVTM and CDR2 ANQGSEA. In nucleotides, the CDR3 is TGCAGCGTGACCGCAGGGGGAACTAATGAAAAACTGTTTTTT. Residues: CSVTAGGTNEKLFF.

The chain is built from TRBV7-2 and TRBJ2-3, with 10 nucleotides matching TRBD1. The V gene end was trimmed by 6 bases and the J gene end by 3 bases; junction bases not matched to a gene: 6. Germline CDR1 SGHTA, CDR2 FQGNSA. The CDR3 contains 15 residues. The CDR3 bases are TGTGCCAGCAGAAAGACAGGGGGCGCAACAGATACGCAGTATTTT. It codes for CASRKTGGATDTQYF.

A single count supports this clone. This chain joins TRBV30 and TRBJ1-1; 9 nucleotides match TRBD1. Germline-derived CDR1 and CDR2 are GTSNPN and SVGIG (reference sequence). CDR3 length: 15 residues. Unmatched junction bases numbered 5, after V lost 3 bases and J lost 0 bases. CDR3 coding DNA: TGTGCCTGGAGAAAACAGGGGGCCATGAACACTGAAGCTTTCTTT. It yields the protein CAWRKQGAMNTEAFF.

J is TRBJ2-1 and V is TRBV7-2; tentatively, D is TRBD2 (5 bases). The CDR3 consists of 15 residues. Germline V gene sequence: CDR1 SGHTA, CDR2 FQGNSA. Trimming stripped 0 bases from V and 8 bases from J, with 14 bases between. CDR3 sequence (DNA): TGTGCCAGCAGCTTAGCGGCGGGCCCTTACCATGAGCAGTTCTTC. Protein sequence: CASSLAAGPYHEQFF.

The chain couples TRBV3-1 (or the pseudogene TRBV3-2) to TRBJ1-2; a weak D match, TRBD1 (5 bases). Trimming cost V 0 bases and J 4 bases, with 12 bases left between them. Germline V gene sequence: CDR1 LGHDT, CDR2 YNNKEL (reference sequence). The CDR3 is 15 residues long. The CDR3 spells CASSQDCGDCYGYTF. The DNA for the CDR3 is TGTGCCAGCAGCCAAGATTGCGGGGACTGCTATGGCTACACCTTC.

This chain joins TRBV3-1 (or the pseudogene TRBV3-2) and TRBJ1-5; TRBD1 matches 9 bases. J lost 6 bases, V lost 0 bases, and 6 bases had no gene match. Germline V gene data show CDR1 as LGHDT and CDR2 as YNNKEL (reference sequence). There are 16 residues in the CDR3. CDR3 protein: CASSQDGQGRGQPQHF. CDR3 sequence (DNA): TGTGCCAGCAGCCAAGACGGACAGGGGAGGGGTCAGCCCCAGCATTTT.

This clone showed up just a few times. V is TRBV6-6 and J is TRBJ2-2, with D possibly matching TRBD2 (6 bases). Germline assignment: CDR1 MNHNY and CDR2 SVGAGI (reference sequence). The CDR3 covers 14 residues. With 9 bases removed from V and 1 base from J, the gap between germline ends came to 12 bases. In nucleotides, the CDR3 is TGTGCCAGTACGGGAGTTCGGAACACCGGGGAGCTGTTTTTT. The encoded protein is CASTGVRNTGELFF.

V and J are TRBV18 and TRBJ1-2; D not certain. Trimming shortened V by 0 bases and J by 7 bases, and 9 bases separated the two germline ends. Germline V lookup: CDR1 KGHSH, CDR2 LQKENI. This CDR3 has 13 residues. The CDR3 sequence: CASSPPLRIGYTF. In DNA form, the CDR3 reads TGTGCCAGCTCACCACCTCTGAGGATTGGCTACACCTTC.

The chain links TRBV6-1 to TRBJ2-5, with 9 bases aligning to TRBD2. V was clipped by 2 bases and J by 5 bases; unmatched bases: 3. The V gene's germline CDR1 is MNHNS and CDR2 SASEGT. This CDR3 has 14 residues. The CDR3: CASSEWTSVETQYF. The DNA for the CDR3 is TGTGCCAGCAGTGAATGGACTAGCGTGGAGACCCAGTACTTC.

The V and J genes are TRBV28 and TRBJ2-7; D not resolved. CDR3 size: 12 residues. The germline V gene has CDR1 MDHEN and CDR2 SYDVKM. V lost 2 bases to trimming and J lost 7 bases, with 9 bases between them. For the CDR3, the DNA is TGTGCCAGCAGTTTAGAGTCTAGTGAGCAGTACTTC. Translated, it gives CASSLESSEQYF. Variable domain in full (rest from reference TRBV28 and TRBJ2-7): DVKVTQSSRYLVKRTGEKVFLECVQDMDHENMFWYRQDPGLGLRLIYFSYDVKMKEKGDIPEGYSVSREKKERFSLILESASTNQTSMYLCASSLESSEQYFGPGTRLTVT.